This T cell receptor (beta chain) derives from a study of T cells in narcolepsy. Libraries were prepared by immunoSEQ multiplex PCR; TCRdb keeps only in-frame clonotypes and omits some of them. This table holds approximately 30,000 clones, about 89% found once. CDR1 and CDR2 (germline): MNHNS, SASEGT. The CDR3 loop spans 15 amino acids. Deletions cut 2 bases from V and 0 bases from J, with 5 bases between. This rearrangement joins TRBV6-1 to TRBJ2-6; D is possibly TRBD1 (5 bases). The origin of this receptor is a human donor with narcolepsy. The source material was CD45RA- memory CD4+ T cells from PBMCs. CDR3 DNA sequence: TGTGCCAGCAGTGAACAGGGCTCTGGGGCCAACGTCCTGACTTTC. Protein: CASSEQGSGANVLTF.